Detailed here is one TCR beta chain. Its antigen is still unknown. Sequencing used immunoSEQ multiplex PCR; TCRdb keeps in-frame clones, though not all of them. The data contain about 58,000 clones, roughly nine tenths of them singletons. The germline V gene has CDR1 SGHRS and CDR2 YFSETQ. The CDR3 is 15 amino acids. The V end was cut by 0 bases, the J end by 1 base, with 10 bases between. The sample belongs to a study of cytomegalovirus exposure and HLA in healthy donors. The study, taken as a whole, reports: In vitro testing confirmed three CMV-associated chains as specific for CMV antigens. Some TCR beta chains (roughly 150 of them) were listed as cytomegalovirus-associated. According to a subsequent analysis, TCR clusters identified in the first cohort showed a tendency to co-occur across the roughly 120 validation repertoires.

Separation from the roughly 670-subject first cohort characterized the approximately 120-subject validation cohort, to which the donors belonged. This clonotype was obtained from a man aged 18 to 29 in good health and CMV-seronegative. J is TRBJ2-5 and V is TRBV5-1; D is possibly TRBD1 (5 bases). The specimen sequenced was PBMCs. DNA of the CDR3: TGCGCCAGCAGCTTGGTCTGGACACCCCAAGAGACCCAGTACTTC. Its protein is CASSLVWTPQETQYF.